This record covers a single T cell receptor beta chain. CDR1 and CDR2 from the germline V gene are MNHEY and SMNVEV (reference sequence). V lost 5 bases, J lost 0 bases, and 6 bases stayed unmatched. This CDR3 region has 17 residues. This table comes from immunoSEQ multiplex PCR, and its TCRdb copy is limited to in-frame clones, with some not included. The sample has thousands of clones; over 80% are singletons. This sample is part of a study of T cells in lung cancer brain metastases. V and J are TRBV27 and TRBJ2-6, with TRBD1 identical over 8 bases. The specimen was tumor tissue from the primary lung tumor. This TCR was sampled from a woman between 25 and 40 years old with non-small cell lung cancer. The CDR3 spells CASSLGTGFSGANVLTF. CDR3 sequence (DNA): TGTGCCAGCAGTCTAGGGACAGGATTCTCTGGGGCCAACGTCCTGACTTTC.